These T cell receptor beta chains were read from a single sample in a study of T-cell reconstitution after alpha-beta-depleted transplantation in children. TCRdb ran MiXCR on the PCR reads and lists one entry per CDR3 protein. The table has 640,000 or so distinct CDR3 sequences, 15% to 20% seen once; the top ten hold approximately 1.1%. This specimen consisted of PBMCs from the stem cell graft donor, obtained from the stem cell graft. The receptors were sampled from a human donor who donated a stem cell graft to a child with acute myeloid leukemia. Both conserved end residues are part of each CDR3. The order of the fields is D gene, J gene, V gene, clone size, CDR3 protein, CDR3 DNA. D genes are given only for firm matches. The listing skips clone size in some rows; elsewhere it reads once, few, many or a size class.

d_call: NA; j_call: TRBJ2-7; v_call: TRBV12-3/TRBV12-4; clone_size: few; cdr3_aa: CASSFGAASYEQYF; cdr3_nt: TGTGCCAGCAGTTTCGGAGCGGCCTCCTACGAGCAGTACTTC
d_call: TRBD1; j_call: TRBJ2-3; v_call: TRBV5-1; clone_size: NA; cdr3_aa: CASSFLQGADTDTQYF; cdr3_nt: TGCGCCAGCAGCTTCCTGCAGGGGGCGGACACAGATACGCAGTATTTT
d_call: NA; j_call: TRBJ2-7; v_call: TRBV30; clone_size: NA; cdr3_aa: CAWTPQEGEQYF; cdr3_nt: TGTGCCTGGACCCCCCAGGAGGGTGAGCAGTACTTC
d_call: NA; j_call: TRBJ2-3; v_call: TRBV7-6; clone_size: few; cdr3_aa: CASSPLGSERTDTQYF; cdr3_nt: TGTGCCAGCAGCCCCCTTGGCAGTGAGCGCACAGATACGCAGTATTTT
d_call: NA; j_call: TRBJ1-1; v_call: TRBV25-1; clone_size: many; cdr3_aa: CASSGGGRTEAFF; cdr3_nt: TGTGCCAGCAGTGGGGGAGGAAGAACTGAAGCTTTCTTT
d_call: TRBD1; j_call: TRBJ2-7; v_call: TRBV12-3/TRBV12-4; clone_size: many; cdr3_aa: CASTGDSRDEQYF; cdr3_nt: TGTGCCAGCACAGGGGACAGCCGGGACGAGCAGTACTTC
d_call: TRBD1; j_call: TRBJ2-7; v_call: TRBV7-2; clone_size: few; cdr3_aa: CASSLPRTGGYEQYF; cdr3_nt: TGTGCCAGCAGCTTACCCAGGACAGGAGGTTACGAGCAGTACTTC
d_call: NA; j_call: TRBJ2-7; v_call: TRBV20-1; clone_size: many; cdr3_aa: CSATNPGHDLGEQYF; cdr3_nt: TGCAGTGCTACCAATCCGGGACACGACTTAGGGGAGCAGTACTTC
d_call: NA; j_call: TRBJ2-2; v_call: TRBV12-3/TRBV12-4; clone_size: NA; cdr3_aa: CASSDMPAKAGELFF; cdr3_nt: TGTGCCAGCAGCGACATGCCGGCCAAAGCCGGGGAGCTGTTTTTT
d_call: TRBD2; j_call: TRBJ2-7; v_call: TRBV7-2; clone_size: NA; cdr3_aa: CASSPSGGLIDEQYF; cdr3_nt: TGTGCCAGCAGCCCTAGCGGAGGGTTAATCGACGAGCAGTACTTC
d_call: TRBD1; j_call: TRBJ1-6; v_call: TRBV15; clone_size: many; cdr3_aa: CATSMSGQSGSPLHF; cdr3_nt: TGTGCCACCAGCATGTCGGGACAGTCAGGTTCACCCCTCCACTTT
d_call: NA; j_call: TRBJ1-5; v_call: TRBV20-1; clone_size: few; cdr3_aa: CSARDTGFNQPQHF; cdr3_nt: TGCAGTGCTAGAGATACGGGATTCAATCAGCCCCAGCATTTT
d_call: NA; j_call: TRBJ1-6; v_call: TRBV15; clone_size: many; cdr3_aa: CATSRDNSFNSPLHF; cdr3_nt: TGTGCCACCAGCAGAGATAACAGCTTTAATTCACCCCTCCACTTT
d_call: NA; j_call: TRBJ2-5; v_call: TRBV5-1; clone_size: NA; cdr3_aa: CASSPARALRIQETQYF; cdr3_nt: TGCGCCAGCAGCCCGGCCAGGGCTTTGCGGATTCAAGAGACCCAGTACTTC
d_call: NA; j_call: TRBJ2-3; v_call: TRBV4-3; clone_size: few; cdr3_aa: CASSQAWGTPSTDTQYF; cdr3_nt: TGCGCCAGCAGCCAGGCCTGGGGGACCCCTAGCACAGATACGCAGTATTTT
d_call: NA; j_call: TRBJ1-1; v_call: TRBV9; clone_size: many; cdr3_aa: CASSGIRTNTEAFF; cdr3_nt: TGTGCCAGCAGTGGCATCCGAACGAACACTGAAGCTTTCTTT
d_call: NA; j_call: TRBJ2-3; v_call: TRBV6-5; clone_size: many; cdr3_aa: CASSPDRSVTDTQYF; cdr3_nt: TGTGCCAGCAGTCCCGACAGGAGCGTCACAGATACGCAGTATTTT
d_call: NA; j_call: TRBJ2-7; v_call: TRBV12-3/TRBV12-4; clone_size: NA; cdr3_aa: CASRPAIGEQYF; cdr3_nt: TGTGCCAGCAGACCCGCTATAGGCGAGCAGTACTTC
d_call: NA; j_call: TRBJ2-1; v_call: TRBV29-1; clone_size: many; cdr3_aa: CSVEPYNEQFF; cdr3_nt: TGCAGCGTTGAACCCTACAATGAGCAGTTCTTC
d_call: NA; j_call: TRBJ1-1; v_call: TRBV5-1; clone_size: NA; cdr3_aa: CASSLRGLETEAFF; cdr3_nt: TGCGCCAGCAGCTTGCGGGGGCTGGAGACTGAAGCTTTCTTT
d_call: NA; j_call: TRBJ1-3; v_call: TRBV27; clone_size: NA; cdr3_aa: CASMANLSGNTIYF; cdr3_nt: TGTGCCAGCATGGCTAATCTCTCTGGAAACACCATATATTTT
d_call: NA; j_call: TRBJ2-7; v_call: TRBV7-2; clone_size: NA; cdr3_aa: CASSHPTAGRPYEQYF; cdr3_nt: TGTGCCAGCAGCCACCCAACAGCAGGCAGACCGTACGAGCAGTACTTC
d_call: NA; j_call: TRBJ1-1; v_call: TRBV13; clone_size: many; cdr3_aa: CASTRGGTEAFF; cdr3_nt: TGTGCCAGCACCCGAGGCGGAACTGAAGCTTTCTTT
d_call: TRBD2; j_call: TRBJ2-3; v_call: TRBV20-1; clone_size: many; cdr3_aa: CSAPGLAVSTDTQYF; cdr3_nt: TGCAGTGCTCCTGGACTAGCGGTTAGCACAGATACGCAGTATTTT
d_call: NA; j_call: TRBJ1-2; v_call: TRBV20-1; clone_size: few; cdr3_aa: CSARVPGDFYGYTF; cdr3_nt: TGCAGTGCCCGAGTCCCGGGAGACTTCTATGGCTACACCTTC
d_call: TRBD1; j_call: TRBJ2-3; v_call: TRBV12-3/TRBV12-4; clone_size: few; cdr3_aa: CASTPGQGTFDTQYF; cdr3_nt: TGTGCCAGCACCCCGGGACAGGGAACTTTTGATACGCAGTATTTT
d_call: NA; j_call: TRBJ1-5; v_call: TRBV20-1; clone_size: many; cdr3_aa: CSARGGQYSNQPQHF; cdr3_nt: TGCAGTGCTAGGGGCGGGCAGTATAGCAATCAGCCCCAGCATTTT
d_call: NA; j_call: TRBJ2-5; v_call: TRBV20-1; clone_size: NA; cdr3_aa: CSTVQGPGETQYF; cdr3_nt: TGCAGTACCGTCCAGGGGCCTGGGGAGACCCAGTACTTC
d_call: TRBD1; j_call: TRBJ2-1; v_call: TRBV12-3/TRBV12-4; clone_size: many; cdr3_aa: CASSQGTGSYNEQFF; cdr3_nt: TGTGCCAGCAGCCAAGGGACAGGCTCCTACAATGAGCAGTTCTTC
d_call: NA; j_call: TRBJ1-6; v_call: TRBV20-1; clone_size: many; cdr3_aa: CSARRGGNSPLHF; cdr3_nt: TGCAGTGCTAGGAGGGGGGGGAACTCACCCCTCCACTTT
d_call: NA; j_call: TRBJ2-7; v_call: TRBV5-1; clone_size: few; cdr3_aa: CASSQGHIYEQYF; cdr3_nt: TGCGCCAGCAGCCAGGGACATATCTACGAGCAGTACTTC
d_call: NA; j_call: TRBJ2-2; v_call: TRBV5-1; clone_size: NA; cdr3_aa: CASSLSGPGTGELFF; cdr3_nt: TGCGCCAGCAGCCTTAGCGGCCCAGGGACCGGGGAGCTGTTTTTT
d_call: NA; j_call: TRBJ1-2; v_call: TRBV27; clone_size: few; cdr3_aa: CASSLFGGDIYGYTF; cdr3_nt: TGTGCCAGCAGTTTATTTGGAGGGGACATTTATGGCTACACCTTC
d_call: TRBD1; j_call: TRBJ1-1; v_call: TRBV20-1; clone_size: few; cdr3_aa: CSARDVPGTVGEAFF; cdr3_nt: TGCAGTGCTAGAGATGTCCCAGGGACAGTGGGTGAAGCTTTCTTT
d_call: NA; j_call: TRBJ2-5; v_call: TRBV4-3; clone_size: many; cdr3_aa: CASSLVLAPQETQYF; cdr3_nt: TGCGCCAGCAGTCTAGTCTTAGCGCCGCAAGAGACCCAGTACTTC
d_call: TRBD1; j_call: TRBJ2-5; v_call: TRBV20-1; clone_size: many; cdr3_aa: CSAAPGQGETQYF; cdr3_nt: TGCAGTGCTGCACCGGGACAGGGGGAGACCCAGTACTTC
d_call: NA; j_call: TRBJ2-7; v_call: TRBV5-6; clone_size: many; cdr3_aa: CASSFISEQYF; cdr3_nt: TGTGCCAGCAGCTTCATTTCCGAGCAGTACTTC
d_call: TRBD1; j_call: TRBJ1-3; v_call: TRBV12-3/TRBV12-4; clone_size: NA; cdr3_aa: CASSADRAYTIYF; cdr3_nt: TGTGCCAGCAGCGCCGACAGGGCCTACACCATATATTTT
d_call: NA; j_call: TRBJ2-5; v_call: TRBV5-1; clone_size: few; cdr3_aa: CASSWTSTVETQYF; cdr3_nt: TGCGCCAGCAGCTGGACTTCCACGGTAGAGACCCAGTACTTC
d_call: TRBD1; j_call: TRBJ2-3; v_call: TRBV5-1; clone_size: few; cdr3_aa: CASSNPGQGYTDTQYF; cdr3_nt: TGCGCCAGCAGCAACCCGGGACAGGGGTACACAGATACGCAGTATTTT
d_call: NA; j_call: TRBJ2-5; v_call: TRBV7-9; clone_size: NA; cdr3_aa: CASSSRDSKETQYF; cdr3_nt: TGTGCCAGCAGCTCCCGGGACTCCAAAGAGACCCAGTACTTC
d_call: NA; j_call: TRBJ2-1; v_call: TRBV20-1; clone_size: many; cdr3_aa: CSPKPGDEQFF; cdr3_nt: TGCAGTCCAAAACCCGGGGATGAGCAGTTCTTC
d_call: NA; j_call: TRBJ1-2; v_call: TRBV11-2; clone_size: NA; cdr3_aa: CASSLEVVPFGYTF; cdr3_nt: TGTGCCAGCAGCTTAGAGGTGGTGCCCTTTGGCTACACCTTC
d_call: NA; j_call: TRBJ1-1; v_call: TRBV15; clone_size: few; cdr3_aa: CATSRVPLGTEAFF; cdr3_nt: TGTGCCACCAGCAGAGTTCCCTTGGGCACTGAAGCTTTCTTT
d_call: NA; j_call: TRBJ1-1; v_call: TRBV25-1; clone_size: few; cdr3_aa: CASSENPGIEAFF; cdr3_nt: TGTGCCAGCAGTGAAAATCCCGGGATTGAAGCTTTCTTT
d_call: TRBD1; j_call: TRBJ2-1; v_call: TRBV7-9; clone_size: NA; cdr3_aa: CASSLALTGANEQFF; cdr3_nt: TGTGCCAGCAGCTTAGCGTTAACAGGGGCCAATGAGCAGTTCTTC
d_call: NA; j_call: TRBJ1-2; v_call: TRBV30; clone_size: NA; cdr3_aa: CACVGRGPHGYTF; cdr3_nt: TGTGCCTGTGTAGGTCGAGGGCCGCATGGCTACACCTTC
d_call: NA; j_call: TRBJ1-5; v_call: TRBV20-1; clone_size: many; cdr3_aa: CSARRAYNQPQHF; cdr3_nt: TGCAGTGCTAGAAGGGCTTACAATCAGCCCCAGCATTTT
d_call: TRBD1; j_call: TRBJ1-1; v_call: TRBV5-1; clone_size: few; cdr3_aa: CASSWTGKGTEAFF; cdr3_nt: TGCGCCAGCAGCTGGACAGGGAAAGGGACTGAAGCTTTCTTT
d_call: TRBD1; j_call: TRBJ1-2; v_call: TRBV13; clone_size: NA; cdr3_aa: CASTPRGQGAGGYTF; cdr3_nt: TGTGCCAGCACTCCTAGGGGGCAGGGGGCTGGAGGCTACACCTTC
d_call: NA; j_call: TRBJ2-5; v_call: TRBV20-1; clone_size: many; cdr3_aa: CSAPKGTVATVQETQYF; cdr3_nt: TGCAGTGCTCCCAAGGGGACTGTTGCGACAGTACAAGAGACCCAGTACTTC
d_call: TRBD2; j_call: TRBJ2-1; v_call: TRBV10-3; clone_size: many; cdr3_aa: CAINSRGGANEQFF; cdr3_nt: TGTGCCATCAATTCTCGCGGGGGGGCGAATGAGCAGTTCTTC
d_call: TRBD2; j_call: TRBJ2-1; v_call: TRBV20-1; clone_size: many; cdr3_aa: CSARVAGEPYNEQFF; cdr3_nt: TGCAGTGCTAGGGTAGCGGGGGAACCCTACAATGAGCAGTTCTTC
d_call: NA; j_call: TRBJ2-1; v_call: TRBV7-8; clone_size: NA; cdr3_aa: CASSSPVGMSSYNEQFF; cdr3_nt: TGTGCCAGCAGCTCCCCTGTAGGGATGAGCTCCTACAATGAGCAGTTCTTC
d_call: NA; j_call: TRBJ2-5; v_call: TRBV7-9; clone_size: NA; cdr3_aa: CASSLLVSGTQYF; cdr3_nt: TGTGCCAGCAGCTTATTGGTTTCGGGGACCCAGTACTTC
d_call: NA; j_call: TRBJ2-1; v_call: TRBV18; clone_size: few; cdr3_aa: CASSPATVSYNEQFF; cdr3_nt: TGTGCCAGCTCTCCAGCGACCGTCTCCTACAATGAGCAGTTCTTC
d_call: NA; j_call: TRBJ2-6; v_call: TRBV7-9; clone_size: many; cdr3_aa: CASKTGANVLTF; cdr3_nt: TGTGCCAGCAAAACCGGGGCCAACGTCCTGACTTTC